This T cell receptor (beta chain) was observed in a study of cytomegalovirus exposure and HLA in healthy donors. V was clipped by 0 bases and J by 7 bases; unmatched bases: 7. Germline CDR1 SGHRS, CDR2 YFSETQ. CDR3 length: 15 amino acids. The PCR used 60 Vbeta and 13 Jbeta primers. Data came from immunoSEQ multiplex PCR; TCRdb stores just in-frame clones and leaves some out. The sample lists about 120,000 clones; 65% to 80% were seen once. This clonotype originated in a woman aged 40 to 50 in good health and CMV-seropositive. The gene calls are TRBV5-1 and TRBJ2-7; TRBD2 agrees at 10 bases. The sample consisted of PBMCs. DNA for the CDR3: TGCGCCAGCAGCTTGGGCGGACTAGCGGAGTTTGAGCAGTACTTC. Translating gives CASSLGGLAEFEQYF.